This T cell receptor beta chain derives from a study of response to subunit inactivated influenza vaccine (dated by TCRdb to the late 2010s). About the investigation overall: The study used deep quantitative T cell receptor repertoire profiling to track responses to a trivalent subunit inactivated influenza vaccine. The paper's findings and limits, for the study overall: The authors suggested that each seasonal influenza vaccination may recruit only a limited number of new T cells.

In regard to this clonotype: Its antigen remains undetermined. The sample holds no much larger clone one base away, and base qualities are not on file.

The germline V gene (reference sequence) specifies DFQATT as CDR1 and SNEGSKA as CDR2. V has 5 bases trimmed and J has 6 bases trimmed; junction bases matching no gene number 6. The CDR3 runs 14 amino acids, cysteine and phenylalanine included. Only the CDR3 DNA is retained, 42 bases long and in frame from the first base. The receptor library was made with RT-PCR. The sequencer was an Illumina HiSeq 2500. TCRdb redid the processing of the public reads, applying fastp at Q25 and MiXCR, and retained in-frame beta chains. Each record represents a unique CDR3 protein, reported with the most common genes and DNA among its rows. This sample holds a few hundred thousand distinct CDR3 sequences; around 15% were observed only once. 11% of the sample comes from the top ten.

The source material was PBMCs from blood, sampled 11 to 12 days after vaccination. Recombination connected TRBV20-1 to TRBJ2-1; TRBD2 lines up with 11 middle nucleotides. This sequence was found in a man aged 45-65 years who received an inactivated influenza vaccine. Donor details come from another sample of the same person, matched by shared clones. The CDR3 amino acid sequence is: CSAYSGRASNEQFF. The DNA sequence follows: TGCAGTGCTTATAGCGGGAGGGCCAGCAATGAGCAGTTCTTC.